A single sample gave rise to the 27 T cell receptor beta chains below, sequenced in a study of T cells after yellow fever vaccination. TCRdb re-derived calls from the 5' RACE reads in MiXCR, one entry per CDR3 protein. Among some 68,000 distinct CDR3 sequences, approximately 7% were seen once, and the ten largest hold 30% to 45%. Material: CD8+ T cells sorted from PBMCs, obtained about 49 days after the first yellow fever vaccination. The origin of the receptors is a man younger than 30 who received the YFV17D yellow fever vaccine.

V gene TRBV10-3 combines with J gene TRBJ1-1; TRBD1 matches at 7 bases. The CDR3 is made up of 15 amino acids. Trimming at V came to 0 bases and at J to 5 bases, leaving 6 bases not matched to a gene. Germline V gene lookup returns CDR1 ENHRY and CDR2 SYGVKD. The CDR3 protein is CAISESGGFYTEAFF. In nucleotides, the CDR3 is TGTGCCATCAGTGAGTCAGGGGGCTTTTATACTGAAGCTTTCTTT.

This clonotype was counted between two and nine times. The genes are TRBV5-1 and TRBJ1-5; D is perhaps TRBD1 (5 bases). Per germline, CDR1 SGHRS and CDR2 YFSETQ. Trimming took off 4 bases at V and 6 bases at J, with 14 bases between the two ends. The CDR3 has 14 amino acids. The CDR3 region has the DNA TGCGCCAGCAGCCCGGAGGGGTTAGGTCAGCCCCAGCATTTT. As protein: CASSPEGLGQPQHF. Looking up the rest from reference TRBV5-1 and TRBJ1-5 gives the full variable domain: KAGVTQTPRYLIKTRGQQVTLSCSPISGHRSVSWYQQTPGQGLQFLFEYFSETQRNKGNFPGRFSGRQFSNSRSEMNVSTLELGDSALYLCASSPEGLGQPQHFGDGTRLSIL.

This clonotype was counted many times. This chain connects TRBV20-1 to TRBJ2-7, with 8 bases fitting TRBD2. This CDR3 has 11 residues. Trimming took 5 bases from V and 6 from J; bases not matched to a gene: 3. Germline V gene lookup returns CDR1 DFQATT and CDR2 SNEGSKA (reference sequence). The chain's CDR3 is CSAVSGAEQYF. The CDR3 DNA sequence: TGCAGTGCTGTTAGCGGGGCCGAGCAGTACTTC.

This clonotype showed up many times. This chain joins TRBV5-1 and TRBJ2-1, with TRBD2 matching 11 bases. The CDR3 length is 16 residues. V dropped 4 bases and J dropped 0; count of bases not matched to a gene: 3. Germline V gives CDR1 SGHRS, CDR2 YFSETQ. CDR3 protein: CASSQTSGNSYNEQFF. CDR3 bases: TGCGCCAGCAGCCAGACTAGCGGGAACTCCTACAATGAGCAGTTCTTC.

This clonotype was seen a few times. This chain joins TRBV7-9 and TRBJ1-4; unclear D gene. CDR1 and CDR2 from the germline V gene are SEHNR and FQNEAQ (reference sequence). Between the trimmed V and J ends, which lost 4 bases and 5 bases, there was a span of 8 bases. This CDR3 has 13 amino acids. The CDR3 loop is CASSSEPNEKLFF. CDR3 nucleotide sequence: TGTGCCAGCAGCTCGGAGCCGAATGAAAAACTGTTTTTT.

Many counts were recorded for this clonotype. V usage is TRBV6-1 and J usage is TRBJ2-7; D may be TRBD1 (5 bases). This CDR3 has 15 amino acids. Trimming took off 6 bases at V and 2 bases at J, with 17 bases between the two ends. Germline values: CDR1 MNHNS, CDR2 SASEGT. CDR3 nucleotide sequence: TGTGCCAGCAGCCAAACAGGATCCTACGCCTACGAGCAGTACTTC. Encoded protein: CASSQTGSYAYEQYF.

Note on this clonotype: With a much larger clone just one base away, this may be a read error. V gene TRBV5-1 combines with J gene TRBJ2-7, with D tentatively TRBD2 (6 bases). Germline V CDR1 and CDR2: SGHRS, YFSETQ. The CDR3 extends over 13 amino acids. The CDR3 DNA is TGCGCCAGCAGCCCCGGGGGAAACTACCAGCAGTACTTC. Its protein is CASSPGGNYQQYF.

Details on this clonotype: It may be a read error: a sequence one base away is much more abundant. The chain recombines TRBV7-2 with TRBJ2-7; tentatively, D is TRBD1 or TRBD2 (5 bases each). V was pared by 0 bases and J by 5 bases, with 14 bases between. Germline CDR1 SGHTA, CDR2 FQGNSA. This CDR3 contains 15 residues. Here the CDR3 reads CASSLAGAVGHEQYF. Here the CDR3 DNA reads TGTGCCAGCAGCTTAGCAGGGGCAGTGGGACACGAGCAGTACTTC. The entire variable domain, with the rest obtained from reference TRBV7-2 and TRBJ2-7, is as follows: GAGVSQSPSNKVTEKGKDVELRCDPISGHTALYWYRQSLGQGLEFLIYFQGNSAPDKSGLPSDRFSAERTGGSVSTLTIQRTQQEDSAVYLCASSLAGAVGHEQYFGPGTRLTVT.

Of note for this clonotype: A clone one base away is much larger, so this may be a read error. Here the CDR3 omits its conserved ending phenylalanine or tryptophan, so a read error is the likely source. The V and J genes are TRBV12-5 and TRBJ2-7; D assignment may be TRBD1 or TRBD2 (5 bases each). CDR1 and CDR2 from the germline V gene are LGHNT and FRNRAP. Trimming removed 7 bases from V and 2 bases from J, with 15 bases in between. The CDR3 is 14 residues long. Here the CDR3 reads CASVLPGRPYEQYS. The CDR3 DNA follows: TGTGCTAGTGTCCTTCCGGGACGGCCCTACGAGCAGTACTCC.

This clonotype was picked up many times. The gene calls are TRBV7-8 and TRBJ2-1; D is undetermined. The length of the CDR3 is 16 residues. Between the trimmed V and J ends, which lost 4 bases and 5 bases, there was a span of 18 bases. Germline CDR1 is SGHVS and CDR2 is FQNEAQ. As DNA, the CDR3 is TGTGCCAGCAGCTCCCCCTCGCGTAGGTACGACAATGAGCAGTTCTTC. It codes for CASSSPSRRYDNEQFF.

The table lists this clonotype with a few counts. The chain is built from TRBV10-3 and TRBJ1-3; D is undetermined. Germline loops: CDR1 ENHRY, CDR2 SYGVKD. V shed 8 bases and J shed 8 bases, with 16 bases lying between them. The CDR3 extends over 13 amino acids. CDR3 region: CAIGPAFMHTIYF. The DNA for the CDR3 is TGTGCCATCGGACCGGCCTTTATGCACACCATATATTTT.

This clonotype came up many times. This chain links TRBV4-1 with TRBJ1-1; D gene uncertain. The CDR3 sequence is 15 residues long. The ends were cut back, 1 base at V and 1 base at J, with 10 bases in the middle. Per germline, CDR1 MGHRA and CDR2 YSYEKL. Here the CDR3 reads CASSQGYTQNTEAFF. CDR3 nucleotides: TGCGCCAGCAGCCAAGGGTACACACAGAACACTGAAGCTTTCTTT.

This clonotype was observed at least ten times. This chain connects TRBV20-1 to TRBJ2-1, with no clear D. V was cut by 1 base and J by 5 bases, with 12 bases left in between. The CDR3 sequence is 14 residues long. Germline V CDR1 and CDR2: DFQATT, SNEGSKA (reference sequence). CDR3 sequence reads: CSARGVGINNEQFF. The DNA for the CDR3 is TGCAGTGCTAGAGGTGTGGGGATCAACAATGAGCAGTTCTTC.

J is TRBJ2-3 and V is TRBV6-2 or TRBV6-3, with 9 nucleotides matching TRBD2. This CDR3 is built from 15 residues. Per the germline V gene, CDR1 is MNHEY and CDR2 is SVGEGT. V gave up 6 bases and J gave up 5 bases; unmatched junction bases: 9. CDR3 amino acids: CASRLSGGHRDTQYF. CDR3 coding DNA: TGTGCCAGCAGACTTAGCGGGGGACACCGAGATACGCAGTATTTT.

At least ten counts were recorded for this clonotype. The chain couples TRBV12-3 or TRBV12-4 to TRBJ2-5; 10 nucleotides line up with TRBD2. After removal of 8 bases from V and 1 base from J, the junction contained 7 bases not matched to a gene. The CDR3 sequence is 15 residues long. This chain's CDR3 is CASGRLAGAQETQYF. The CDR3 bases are TGTGCCAGCGGGCGGCTAGCGGGGGCCCAAGAGACCCAGTACTTC.

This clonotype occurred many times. CDR3 loop: CASSYLATYNEQFF. CDR3 coding DNA: TGTGCCAGCAGTTACCTAGCGACCTACAATGAGCAGTTCTTC. The V and J genes are TRBV6-2 or TRBV6-3 and TRBJ2-1; D might be TRBD2 (6 bases). Germline values: CDR1 MNHEY, CDR2 SVGEGT. V shed 2 bases and J shed 2 bases, with 7 bases lying between them. This CDR3 region has 14 residues.

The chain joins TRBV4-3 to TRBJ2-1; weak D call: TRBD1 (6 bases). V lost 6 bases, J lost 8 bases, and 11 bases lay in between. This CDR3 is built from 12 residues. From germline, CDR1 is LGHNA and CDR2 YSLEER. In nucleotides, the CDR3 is TGCGCCAGCAGGGGGGCCTCGGATGAGCAGTTCTTC. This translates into CASRGASDEQFF.

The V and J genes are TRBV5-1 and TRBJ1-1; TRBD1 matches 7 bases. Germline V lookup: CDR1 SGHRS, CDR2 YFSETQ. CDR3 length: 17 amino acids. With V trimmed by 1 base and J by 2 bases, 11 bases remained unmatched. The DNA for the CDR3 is TGCGCCAGCAGCTTGTCCAGGACAGGAGGCCCCAACACTGAAGCTTTCTTT. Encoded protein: CASSLSRTGGPNTEAFF.

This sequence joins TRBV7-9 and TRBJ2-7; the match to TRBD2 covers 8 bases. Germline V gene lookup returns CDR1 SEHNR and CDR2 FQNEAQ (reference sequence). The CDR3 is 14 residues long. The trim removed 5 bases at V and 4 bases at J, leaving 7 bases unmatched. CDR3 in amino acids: CASSRGGGEYEQYV. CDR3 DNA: TGTGCCAGCAGCCGGGGGGGAGGGGAGTACGAGCAGTACGTC.

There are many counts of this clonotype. CDR3 sequence: CASSLGTGGNEQFF. The CDR3 DNA reads TGTGCCAGCAGTTTAGGGACAGGGGGTAATGAGCAGTTCTTC. The chain joins TRBV27 to TRBJ2-1; 11 nucleotides match TRBD1. This CDR3 comprises 14 residues. Germline V gene lookup returns CDR1 MNHEY and CDR2 SMNVEV (reference sequence). With 2 bases clipped from V and 7 bases from J, the junction kept 1 base outside the gene matches.

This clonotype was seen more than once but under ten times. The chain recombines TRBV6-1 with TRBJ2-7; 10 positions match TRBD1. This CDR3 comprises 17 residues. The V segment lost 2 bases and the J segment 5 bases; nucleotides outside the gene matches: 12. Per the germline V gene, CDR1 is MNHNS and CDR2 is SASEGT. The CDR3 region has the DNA TGTGCCAGCAGTGAAAGGTGGGACAGGGGAGAAGGCGACGAGCAGTACGTC. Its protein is CASSERWDRGEGDEQYV.

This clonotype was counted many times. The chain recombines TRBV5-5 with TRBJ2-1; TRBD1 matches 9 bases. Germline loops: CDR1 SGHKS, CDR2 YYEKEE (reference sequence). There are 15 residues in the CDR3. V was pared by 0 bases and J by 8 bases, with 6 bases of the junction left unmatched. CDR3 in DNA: TGTGCCAGCAGCTTGGAACAGGGGGCGGCCTATGAGCAGTTCTTC. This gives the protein CASSLEQGAAYEQFF.

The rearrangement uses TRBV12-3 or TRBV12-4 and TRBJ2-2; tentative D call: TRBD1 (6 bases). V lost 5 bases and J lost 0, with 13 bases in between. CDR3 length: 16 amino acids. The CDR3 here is CASSQDSRANTGELFF. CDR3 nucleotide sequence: TGTGCCAGCAGTCAGGACAGCAGGGCGAACACCGGGGAGCTGTTTTTT.

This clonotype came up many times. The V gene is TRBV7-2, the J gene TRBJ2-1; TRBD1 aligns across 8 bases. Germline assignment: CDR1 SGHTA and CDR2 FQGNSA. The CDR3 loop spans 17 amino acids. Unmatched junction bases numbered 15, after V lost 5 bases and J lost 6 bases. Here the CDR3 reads CASSNPAGTGGLNEQFF. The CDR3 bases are TGTGCCAGCAGCAATCCTGCCGGGACAGGTGGCCTCAATGAGCAGTTCTTC.

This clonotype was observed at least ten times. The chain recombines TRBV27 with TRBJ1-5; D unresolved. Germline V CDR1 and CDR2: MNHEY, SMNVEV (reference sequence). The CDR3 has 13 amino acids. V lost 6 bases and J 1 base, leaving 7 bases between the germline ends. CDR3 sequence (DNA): TGTGCCAGCAGCTTAGGCAGCAATCAGCCCCAGCATTTT. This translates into CASSLGSNQPQHF.

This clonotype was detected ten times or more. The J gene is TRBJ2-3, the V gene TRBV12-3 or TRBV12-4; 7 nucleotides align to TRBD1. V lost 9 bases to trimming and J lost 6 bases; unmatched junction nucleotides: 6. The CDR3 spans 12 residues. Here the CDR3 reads CASFSQGDTQYF. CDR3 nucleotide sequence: TGTGCCAGTTTTTCACAGGGGGATACGCAGTATTTT.

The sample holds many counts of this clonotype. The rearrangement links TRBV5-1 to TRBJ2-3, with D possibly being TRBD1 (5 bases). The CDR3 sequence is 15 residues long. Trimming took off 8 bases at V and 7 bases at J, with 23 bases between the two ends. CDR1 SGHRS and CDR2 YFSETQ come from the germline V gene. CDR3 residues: CASNLDRGSTYTQYF. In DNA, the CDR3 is TGCGCCAGTAACCTTGACAGAGGCTCGACATATACGCAGTATTTT.